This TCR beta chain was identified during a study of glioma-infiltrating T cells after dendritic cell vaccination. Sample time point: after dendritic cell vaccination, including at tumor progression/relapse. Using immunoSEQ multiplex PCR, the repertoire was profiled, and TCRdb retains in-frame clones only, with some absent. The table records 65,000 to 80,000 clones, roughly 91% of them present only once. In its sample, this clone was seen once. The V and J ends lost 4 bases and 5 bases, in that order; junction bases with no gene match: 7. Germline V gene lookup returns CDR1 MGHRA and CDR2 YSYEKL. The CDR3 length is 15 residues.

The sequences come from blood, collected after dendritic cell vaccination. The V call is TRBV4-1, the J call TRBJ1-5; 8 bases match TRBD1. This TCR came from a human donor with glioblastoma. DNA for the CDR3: TGCGCCAGCAGCCCATCCGGGACAGGATATCAGCCCCAGCATTTT. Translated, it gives CASSPSGTGYQPQHF.